The 16 T cell receptor beta chains below come from one sample, sequenced in a study of cytomegalovirus exposure and HLA in healthy donors. A multiplex PCR was run with 60 Vbeta primers and 13 Jbeta primers. Measured with immunoSEQ multiplex PCR; TCRdb has only the in-frame clones, and not every one. The data show around 150,000 clones, with around three quarters seen just once and around 1% held by the top ten. Material for sequencing was PBMCs. These receptors were obtained from a woman in her forties in good health and CMV-seronegative.

The table lists this clone with a few counts. The chain couples TRBV7-2 to TRBJ2-1; 11 bases are shared with TRBD2. There are 14 residues in the CDR3. Germline CDR1 is SGHTA and CDR2 is FQGNSA. After removal of 1 base from V and 9 bases from J, the junction contained 2 bases not matched to a gene. CDR3 nucleotide sequence: TGTGCCAGCAGCTTAGGACTAGCGGGGTCTGAGCAGTTCTTC. This codes for CASSLGLAGSEQFF.

This clone has more than one count but fewer than ten. V gene TRBV6-1 combines with J gene TRBJ1-4; 9 bases fit TRBD1. J lost 8 bases, V lost 6 bases, and 7 bases had no gene match. The CDR3 covers 14 residues. From germline, CDR1 is MNHNS and CDR2 SASEGT. CDR3 in DNA: TGTGCCAGCAGAATACAGGGGGCGGGCGAAAAACTGTTTTTT. Its translation: CASRIQGAGEKLFF.

This rearrangement joins TRBV5-1 to TRBJ1-2, with TRBD1 matching 7 bases. Germline CDR1 and CDR2: SGHRS and YFSETQ. V shed 4 bases and J 6 bases; nucleotides not matched to a gene: 9. This CDR3 region has 14 residues. The CDR3 sequence is CASSPGEGADGYTF. The DNA for the CDR3 is TGCGCCAGCAGCCCGGGAGAGGGGGCCGATGGCTACACCTTC.

The gene calls are TRBV7-2 and TRBJ2-1; D might be TRBD2 (6 bases). V was clipped by 2 bases and J by 0 bases, with 8 bases between them. The germline V gene encodes CDR1 SGHTA and CDR2 FQGNSA. CDR3 length: 15 residues. The CDR3 coding sequence is TGTGCCAGCAGCTTATTAGCGGCCTCCTACAATGAGCAGTTCTTC. Translating gives CASSLLAASYNEQFF.

In this sample, this clone turned up a few times. The chain combines TRBV6-4 with TRBJ1-1; D is possibly TRBD1 (5 bases). This CDR3 contains 13 residues. Trimming left V 5 bases short and J 1 base short, with 8 bases between. Germline V lookup: CDR1 MRHNA, CDR2 SNTAGT. CDR3 protein: CASSLTGNTEAFF. DNA of the CDR3: TGTGCCAGCAGTCTTACAGGGAACACTGAAGCTTTCTTT.

The CDR3 loop reads CASSLISGTGELFF. The CDR3 DNA follows: TGCGCCAGCAGCTTGATTAGCGGGACCGGGGAGCTGTTTTTT. The chain carries TRBV5-1 and TRBJ2-2, with TRBD2 identical over 7 bases. V lost 1 base to trimming and J lost 5 bases; unmatched junction nucleotides: 2. Germline assignment: CDR1 SGHRS and CDR2 YFSETQ. CDR3 size: 14 residues.

V gene TRBV18 combines with J gene TRBJ1-2, with no clear D. There are 14 residues in the CDR3. The V end lost 3 bases, the J end lost 8 bases, and 16 bases lay between the germline ends. Germline CDR1 KGHSH, CDR2 LQKENI. CDR3 loop: CASSPLSAGEGYTF. The CDR3 DNA follows: TGTGCCAGCTCACCTCTCTCCGCGGGAGAGGGCTACACCTTC.

The chain joins TRBV7-9 to TRBJ2-7; TRBD2 is a possible D gene (6 bases). The CDR3 runs 14 residues. V shed 2 bases and J shed 6 bases, with 14 bases lying between them. From germline, CDR1 is SEHNR and CDR2 FQNEAQ (reference sequence). The CDR3 sequence: CASSLTGDSSEQYF. The CDR3 nucleotides read TGTGCCAGCAGCTTAACGGGGGACTCGAGCGAGCAGTACTTC.

The CDR3 loop reads CASSLGTGGETEAFF. The CDR3 DNA reads TGTGCCAGCAGCTTAGGGACAGGGGGCGAGACTGAAGCTTTCTTT. The rearrangement joins TRBV13 to TRBJ1-1, with 10 bases that match TRBD1. Per the germline V gene, CDR1 is PRHDT and CDR2 is FYEKMQ (reference sequence). V shed 0 bases and J 5 bases; nucleotides not matched to a gene: 3. This CDR3 has 15 amino acids.

The chain has TRBV5-8 and TRBJ1-5; the D is unclear. Trimming left V 2 bases short and J 4 bases short, with 7 bases between. The CDR3 has 13 residues. Germline V CDR1 and CDR2: SGHTS, YDEGEE. CDR3: CASSLHINQPQHF. The DNA for the CDR3 is TGTGCCAGCAGCTTACACATTAATCAGCCCCAGCATTTT.

This chain connects TRBV28 to TRBJ2-5; TRBD1 matches at 9 bases. V trimming: 2 bases; J trimming: 4 bases; junction bases outside the gene matches: 5. The germline gives CDR1 MDHEN, CDR2 SYDVKM. This CDR3 region has 15 residues. CDR3 in DNA: TGTGCCAGCAGTTTAGCGACAGGGGGTGGAGAGACCCAGTACTTC. As protein: CASSLATGGGETQYF.

The chain employs TRBV5-1 and TRBJ2-1; D might be TRBD2 (5 bases). The CDR3 is 15 residues long. Between the trimmed V and J ends, which lost 0 bases and 4 bases, there was a span of 11 bases. From germline, CDR1 is SGHRS and CDR2 YFSETQ. CDR3 protein: CASSLETRRYNEQFF. For the CDR3, the DNA is TGCGCCAGCAGCTTGGAAACTAGGAGGTACAATGAGCAGTTCTTC. The entire variable domain, with the rest obtained from reference TRBV5-1 and TRBJ2-1, is as follows: KAGVTQTPRYLIKTRGQQVTLSCSPISGHRSVSWYQQTPGQGLQFLFEYFSETQRNKGNFPGRFSGRQFSNSRSEMNVSTLELGDSALYLCASSLETRRYNEQFFGPGTRLTVL.

This clone appeared once. The CDR3 nucleotides read TGTGCCAGCAGCTTAGGGGGACTGGGCCGAAATGCCTACGAGCAGTACTTC. As protein: CASSLGGLGRNAYEQYF. V usage is TRBV11-2 and J usage is TRBJ2-7; perhaps TRBD2 as D (6 bases). The V end was cut by 1 base, the J end by 2 bases, with 18 bases between. The CDR3 runs 17 residues. The V gene's germline CDR1 is SGHAT and CDR2 FQNNGV.

The CDR3 DNA is TGCGCCAGCAGCCACGGGAAAGTCCAGAATGAGCAGTTCTTC. This sequence encodes CASSHGKVQNEQFF. This chain connects TRBV4-1 to TRBJ2-1, with D maybe TRBD2 (5 bases). Germline V gives CDR1 MGHRA, CDR2 YSYEKL. The V end lost 3 bases, the J end lost 7 bases, and 13 bases lay between the germline ends. The CDR3 contains 14 residues.

This clone was seen only a few times. This sequence joins TRBV4-1 and TRBJ2-3; 12 positions agree with TRBD2. Germline assignment: CDR1 MGHRA and CDR2 YSYEKL. The junction had 3 bases not matched to a gene; V was cut back by 0 bases and J by 5 bases. This CDR3 comprises 16 residues. DNA for the CDR3: TGCGCCAGCAGCCAAGAAGGGGGACTAGCGGGAGATACGCAGTATTTT. Translated, it gives CASSQEGGLAGDTQYF.

The chain is built from TRBV5-6 and TRBJ1-2; D gene unclear. Trimming left V 1 base short and J 1 base short, with 5 bases between. The CDR3 contains 13 residues. Germline loops: CDR1 SGHDT, CDR2 YYEEEE. The CDR3 DNA is TGTGCCAGCAGCTTGTACAGTAACTATGGCTACACCTTC. It yields the protein CASSLYSNYGYTF.